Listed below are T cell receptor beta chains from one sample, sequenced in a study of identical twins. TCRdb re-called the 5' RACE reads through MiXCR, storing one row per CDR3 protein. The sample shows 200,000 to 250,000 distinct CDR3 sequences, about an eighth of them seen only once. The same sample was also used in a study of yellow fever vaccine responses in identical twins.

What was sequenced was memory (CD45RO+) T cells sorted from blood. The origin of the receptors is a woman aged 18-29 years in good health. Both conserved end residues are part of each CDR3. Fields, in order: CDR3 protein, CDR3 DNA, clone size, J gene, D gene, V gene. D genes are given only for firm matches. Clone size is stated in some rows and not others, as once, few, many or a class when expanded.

CDR3: CSARAGGNTGELFF
DNA: TGCAGTGCTAGAGCGGGGGGGAACACCGGGGAGCTGTTTTTT
size: NA
J: TRBJ2-2
D: TRBD2
V: TRBV20-1

CDR3: CSAERGGGHNEQFF
DNA: TGCAGTGCAGAGCGGGGGGGCGGGCACAATGAGCAGTTCTTC
size: few
J: TRBJ2-1
D: TRBD2
V: TRBV20-1

CDR3: CASSLKGVCTF
DNA: TGTGCCAGCAGCTTGAAAGGTGTCTGCACCTTC
size: NA
J: TRBJ1-2
D: NA
V: TRBV5-8

CDR3: CASSLEPTTTSGRPYEQYF
DNA: TGCGCCAGCAGCTTGGAGCCAACTACGACTAGCGGGAGGCCTTACGAGCAGTACTTC
size: NA
J: TRBJ2-7
D: TRBD2
V: TRBV5-1

CDR3: CASSPDQAFF
DNA: TGTGCCAGCAGCCCAGACCAGGCTTTCTTT
size: many
J: TRBJ1-1
D: NA
V: TRBV7-6

CDR3: CAWQQQNTEAFF
DNA: TGTGCCTGGCAACAGCAGAACACTGAAGCTTTCTTT
size: few
J: TRBJ1-1
D: NA
V: TRBV30

CDR3: CSASGPAGIGELFF
DNA: TGCAGTGCTAGCGGCCCGGCTGGGATCGGGGAGCTGTTTTTT
size: NA
J: TRBJ2-2
D: NA
V: TRBV20-1

CDR3: CASSPLQGDNSPLHF
DNA: TGTGCCAGCAGTCCCCTCCAGGGGGATAATTCACCCCTCCACTTT
size: many
J: TRBJ1-6
D: TRBD1
V: TRBV6-1

CDR3: CAFCGGLAGDPYNEQFF
DNA: TGTGCCTTCTGTGGAGGACTAGCGGGAGACCCCTACAATGAGCAGTTCTTC
size: NA
J: TRBJ2-1
D: TRBD2
V: TRBV12-3/TRBV12-4

CDR3: CASSEGAGRPEPQHF
DNA: TGTGCCAGCAGTGAAGGAGCAGGGCGGCCGGAGCCCCAGCATTTT
size: few
J: TRBJ1-5
D: NA
V: TRBV6-1

CDR3: CASSFIAAGRYNEQFF
DNA: TGTGCCAGCAGCTTTATTGCAGCGGGACGCTACAATGAGCAGTTCTTC
size: NA
J: TRBJ2-1
D: TRBD2
V: TRBV5-5

CDR3: CASSPRTGGIYEQYF
DNA: TGTGCCAGCAGCCCAAGGACAGGGGGCATCTACGAGCAGTACTTC
size: few
J: TRBJ2-7
D: TRBD1
V: TRBV9

CDR3: CASSRPMPDTQYF
DNA: TGTGCCAGCAGCCGACCCATGCCGGATACGCAGTATTTT
size: NA
J: TRBJ2-3
D: NA
V: TRBV7-2

CDR3: CAWSALPNEKLFF
DNA: TGTGCCTGGAGTGCCCTTCCTAATGAAAAACTGTTTTTT
size: NA
J: TRBJ1-4
D: NA
V: TRBV30

CDR3: CASRYDLPNRQNSLDEQFF
DNA: TGTGCCAGCAGGTATGATCTACCTAACAGGCAAAATTCTCTCGATGAGCAGTTCTTC
size: NA
J: TRBJ2-1
D: NA
V: TRBV2

CDR3: CSANSGANVLTF
DNA: TGCAGCGCTAACTCTGGGGCCAACGTCCTGACTTTC
size: many
J: TRBJ2-6
D: NA
V: TRBV29-1

CDR3: CSAGTGGQETQYF
DNA: TGCAGTGCTGGTACAGGGGGTCAAGAGACCCAGTACTTC
size: many
J: TRBJ2-5
D: TRBD1
V: TRBV20-1

CDR3: CASSSGPTGELFF
DNA: TGTGCCAGCAGTTCGGGTCCAACCGGGGAGCTGTTTTTT
size: many
J: TRBJ2-2
D: NA
V: TRBV7-2

CDR3: CASSSPPGQKAYEQYF
DNA: TGCGCCAGCAGCTCACCTCCGGGACAGAAAGCTTACGAGCAGTACTTC
size: NA
J: TRBJ2-7
D: TRBD1
V: TRBV5-1

CDR3: CASSQDLRQREAFF
DNA: TGTGCCAGCAGCCAAGATCTGCGACAGAGGGAAGCTTTCTTT
size: few
J: TRBJ1-1
D: NA
V: TRBV14

CDR3: CAWRVAALNTQYF
DNA: TGTGCCTGGAGGGTGGCAGCCCTTAATACGCAGTATTTT
size: NA
J: TRBJ2-3
D: NA
V: TRBV30

CDR3: CSVELAGYTF
DNA: TGCAGCGTTGAACTCGCTGGCTACACCTTC
size: NA
J: TRBJ1-2
D: NA
V: TRBV29-1

CDR3: CAGGQVGSGANVLTF
DNA: TGTGCCGGAGGACAGGTTGGTTCTGGGGCCAACGTCCTGACTTTC
size: NA
J: TRBJ2-6
D: TRBD1
V: TRBV7-9

CDR3: CASSPRDPYGALFF
DNA: TGTGCCAGCAGCCCCCGGGACCCCTACGGGGCGCTGTTTTTT
size: NA
J: TRBJ2-2
D: NA
V: TRBV5-5

CDR3: CASSEDWGTEAFF
DNA: TGTGCCAGCAGTGAGGATTGGGGCACTGAAGCTTTCTTT
size: NA
J: TRBJ1-1
D: NA
V: TRBV6-1

CDR3: CASMAVGQETQYF
DNA: TGTGCCAGCATGGCAGTGGGACAAGAGACCCAGTACTTC
size: NA
J: TRBJ2-5
D: NA
V: TRBV2

CDR3: CASSLAGGVTDTQYF
DNA: TGTGCCAGCAGTTTAGCGGGGGGCGTCACAGATACGCAGTATTTT
size: many
J: TRBJ2-3
D: TRBD2
V: TRBV28

CDR3: CSATRLAGEGTTDTQYF
DNA: TGCAGTGCCACCAGACTAGCGGGGGAGGGGACCACAGATACGCAGTATTTT
size: NA
J: TRBJ2-3
D: TRBD2
V: TRBV20-1

CDR3: CASRGGVHLTNEQFF
DNA: TGTGCCAGCCGCGGGGGGGTACACCTTACCAATGAGCAGTTCTTC
size: few
J: TRBJ2-1
D: TRBD2
V: TRBV6-1

CDR3: CASSLQGGTQYF
DNA: TGTGCCAGCTCACTACAGGGAGGTACGCAGTATTTT
size: few
J: TRBJ2-3
D: NA
V: TRBV18

CDR3: CAIFTSGANVLTF
DNA: TGTGCCATCTTCACATCTGGGGCCAACGTCCTGACTTTC
size: few
J: TRBJ2-6
D: NA
V: TRBV10-3

CDR3: CASSQGMGPSNEQFF
DNA: TGCGCCAGCAGCCAAGGAATGGGGCCGAGTAATGAGCAGTTCTTC
size: NA
J: TRBJ2-1
D: NA
V: TRBV4-3

CDR3: CAISDPGQGVGDTQYF
DNA: TGTGCCATCAGTGACCCGGGACAGGGGGTGGGAGATACGCAGTATTTT
size: few
J: TRBJ2-3
D: TRBD1
V: TRBV10-3

CDR3: CSARKVQGQSGEQYF
DNA: TGCAGTGCTAGGAAGGTCCAGGGGCAATCGGGGGAGCAGTACTTC
size: NA
J: TRBJ2-7
D: NA
V: TRBV20-1

CDR3: CASRLAGGGGQETQYF
DNA: TGTGCCAGCAGACTAGCGGGAGGAGGGGGCCAAGAGACCCAGTACTTC
size: NA
J: TRBJ2-5
D: TRBD2
V: TRBV12-3/TRBV12-4

CDR3: CASSSWSEATYEQYF
DNA: TGCGCCAGCAGCTCCTGGTCAGAGGCTACCTACGAGCAGTACTTC
size: NA
J: TRBJ2-7
D: NA
V: TRBV5-1

CDR3: CASSSTGLDRGTQYF
DNA: TGTGCCAGTAGCTCGACGGGACTAGATCGTGGTACGCAGTATTTT
size: NA
J: TRBJ2-3
D: TRBD2
V: TRBV19

CDR3: CATSDLSSINNEQFF
DNA: TGTGCCACCAGTGATTTGAGCAGTATAAACAATGAGCAGTTCTTC
size: many
J: TRBJ2-1
D: NA
V: TRBV24-1

CDR3: CASSLLRTSGNTIYF
DNA: TGTGCCAGCAGTCTATTACGGACCTCTGGAAACACCATATATTTT
size: many
J: TRBJ1-3
D: NA
V: TRBV28

CDR3: CASSFYLLNEQFF
DNA: TGTGCCAGCAGCTTCTACTTGTTGAATGAGCAGTTCTTC
size: few
J: TRBJ2-1
D: NA
V: TRBV7-8

CDR3: CASNFGQGGETQYF
DNA: TGTGCCAGCAATTTCGGACAGGGCGGGGAGACCCAGTACTTC
size: NA
J: TRBJ2-5
D: TRBD1
V: TRBV6-5

CDR3: CCARHTGGKKSSYEQYF
DNA: TGCTGTGCTAGACATACAGGGGGAAAGAAAAGCTCCTACGAGCAGTACTTC
size: NA
J: TRBJ2-7
D: TRBD1
V: TRBV20-1

CDR3: CSVSDRMEYEQYF
DNA: TGCAGCGTCTCGGACAGGATGGAATACGAGCAGTACTTC
size: NA
J: TRBJ2-7
D: TRBD1
V: TRBV29-1

CDR3: CASSLSPGQKNEQFF
DNA: TGTGCCAGCAGCTTATCTCCGGGACAAAAGAATGAGCAGTTCTTC
size: few
J: TRBJ2-1
D: NA
V: TRBV7-4

CDR3: CASSPMTRGPTYEQYF
DNA: TGTGCCAGCAGCCCGATGACTAGAGGACCTACCTACGAGCAGTACTTC
size: NA
J: TRBJ2-7
D: NA
V: TRBV5-4

CDR3: CSARGGQGDTQYF
DNA: TGCAGTGCTAGAGGGGGCCAGGGAGATACGCAGTATTTT
size: many
J: TRBJ2-3
D: NA
V: TRBV20-1